The next 11 T cell receptor beta chains were all read from a single sample in a study of somatic mutations in cytotoxic T cells in rheumatoid arthritis. The assay was immunoSEQ multiplex PCR, and TCRdb's table has in-frame clones only and misses some. The sample lists about 4,400 clones, roughly nine tenths occurring once. Material for sequencing was CD8+ T cells sorted from blood. These receptors originate from a woman between 70 and 85 years old with rheumatoid arthritis.

The rearrangement joins TRBV19 to TRBJ1-5, with 7 bases that match TRBD1. This CDR3 is built from 13 residues. Germline trimming cut 11 bases from V and 5 bases from J; bases unmatched to any gene: 9. Per germline, CDR1 LNHDA and CDR2 SQIVND (reference sequence). The CDR3 nucleotides are TGTGCCTCCTCCCGGGACAGCTATCAGCCCCAGCATTTT. It encodes CASSRDSYQPQHF.

The rearrangement joins TRBV7-6 to TRBJ2-7, with D perhaps matching TRBD1 (5 bases). Trimming stripped 1 base from V and 2 bases from J, with 12 bases between. The CDR3 totals 15 residues. Germline V lookup: CDR1 SGHVS, CDR2 FNYEAQ. CDR3 in amino acids: CASSLVSDSTYEQYF. The CDR3 nucleotides read TGTGCCAGCAGCTTAGTTTCTGACAGCACCTACGAGCAGTACTTC.

V usage is TRBV7-2 and J usage is TRBJ1-1; D possibly corresponds to TRBD1 (5 bases). This CDR3 is built from 16 residues. The germline V gene encodes CDR1 SGHTA and CDR2 FQGNSA. V lost 1 base, J lost 1 base, and 13 bases lay in between. CDR3 sequence (DNA): TGTGCCAGCAGCTTAGGGACACAGCGAGCGAACACTGAAGCTTTCTTT. Translation gives CASSLGTQRANTEAFF.

The CDR3 nucleotides are TGTGCCAGCAGCCCCGGGACAGATAGCGGGAGGGCCGAGGAGCAGTTCTTC. It is translated as CASSPGTDSGRAEEQFF. The genes are TRBV9 and TRBJ2-1; TRBD2 matches at 11 bases. This CDR3 has 17 residues. Germline V gene sequence: CDR1 SGDLS, CDR2 YYNGEE. V dropped 4 bases and J dropped 10; count of bases not matched to a gene: 16.

The chain recombines TRBV7-9 with TRBJ1-4; D is perhaps TRBD1 (6 bases). V lost 4 bases to trimming and J lost 11 bases, with 20 bases between them. Germline CDR1 and CDR2: SEHNR and FQNEAQ (reference sequence). The CDR3 extends over 15 amino acids. The CDR3 region is CASSSPDSFKGKLFF. DNA for the CDR3: TGTGCCAGCAGCTCCCCGGACAGTTTCAAGGGGAAACTGTTTTTT.

This chain links TRBV9 with TRBJ1-2; possible D gene TRBD1, 6 bases. Germline lookup yields CDR1 SGDLS and CDR2 YYNGEE. The CDR3 is 16 amino acids. V dropped 6 bases and J dropped 4 bases, with 22 bases sitting between them. The CDR3 sequence: CASTSPRETGSYGYTF. Here the CDR3 DNA reads TGTGCCAGCACCTCCCCACGCGAAACAGGGAGCTATGGCTACACCTTC.

The V and J genes are TRBV5-1 and TRBJ2-3; TRBD1 matches 7 bases. J was trimmed by 2 bases and V by 4 bases; bases with no gene match: 10. Germline-derived CDR1 and CDR2 are SGHRS and YFSETQ. The length of the CDR3 is 16 residues. CDR3 DNA: TGCGCCAGCAGCGACCCGGGACAGAGAACCACAGATACGCAGTATTTT. Its protein product is CASSDPGQRTTDTQYF.

The chain couples TRBV9 to TRBJ2-3, with D tentatively TRBD2 (5 bases). This CDR3 has 12 amino acids. V was clipped by 3 bases and J by 11 bases, with 13 bases between them. Germline V gene data show CDR1 as SGDLS and CDR2 as YYNGEE. CDR3 coding DNA: TGTGCCAGCAGCGGACAAAGAGGAGGGCAGTATTTT. Its protein product is CASSGQRGGQYF.

This CDR3 reads CASSTDRGLVQPQHF. For the CDR3, the DNA is TGTGCCAGTAGTACGGACAGGGGTTTAGTTCAGCCCCAGCATTTT. This sequence joins TRBV19 and TRBJ1-5; 9 nucleotides agree with TRBD1. V trimming: 4 bases; J trimming: 6 bases; junction bases outside the gene matches: 7. CDR1 and CDR2 from the germline V gene are LNHDA and SQIVND (reference sequence). The CDR3 has 15 residues.

The gene calls are TRBV6-4 and TRBJ2-1, with 7 bases matching TRBD2. Per germline, CDR1 MRHNA and CDR2 SNTAGT. Unmatched junction bases numbered 10, after V lost 5 bases and J lost 15 bases. The CDR3 runs 12 residues. The CDR3: CASSRDYSIGFF. CDR3 DNA sequence: TGTGCCAGCAGTAGGGACTATTCCATAGGGTTCTTC.

The chain is built from TRBV7-9 and TRBJ1-5; 7 bases fit TRBD1. From germline, CDR1 is SEHNR and CDR2 FQNEAQ (reference sequence). The CDR3 consists of 14 residues. The trim removed 5 bases at V and 4 bases at J, leaving 5 bases unmatched. CDR3 sequence (DNA): TGTGCCAGCAGCCCCGGGACAGATAATCAGCCCCAGCATTTT. This translates into CASSPGTDNQPQHF.